Below, one T cell receptor (beta chain) is given with its context. Its antigen is unidentified. V lost 5 bases, J lost 3 bases, and 7 bases stayed unmatched. This CDR3 is 15 amino acids long. Germline loops: CDR1 MNHNS, CDR2 SASEGT. The data belong to a study of T cell repertoires in cytomegalovirus infection. TCRdb re-derived calls from the reads in MiXCR, one entry per CDR3 protein. The profile covers around 570,000 distinct CDR3 sequences, with just under 40% appearing a single time and about 48% taken by the ten largest. The chain combines TRBV6-1 with TRBJ1-1; 9 bases are shared with TRBD1. The sequencing used cultured PBMCs, collected from culture after CMV antigen stimulation. The clonotype comes from a human donor in good health (CMV status not recorded). Some clones in this sample may be carry-over from other donors' samples. The CDR3 coding sequence is TGTGCCAGCAGTCGATTCGACAGGGGGGACACTGAAGCTTTCTTT. Its translation is CASSRFDRGDTEAFF.